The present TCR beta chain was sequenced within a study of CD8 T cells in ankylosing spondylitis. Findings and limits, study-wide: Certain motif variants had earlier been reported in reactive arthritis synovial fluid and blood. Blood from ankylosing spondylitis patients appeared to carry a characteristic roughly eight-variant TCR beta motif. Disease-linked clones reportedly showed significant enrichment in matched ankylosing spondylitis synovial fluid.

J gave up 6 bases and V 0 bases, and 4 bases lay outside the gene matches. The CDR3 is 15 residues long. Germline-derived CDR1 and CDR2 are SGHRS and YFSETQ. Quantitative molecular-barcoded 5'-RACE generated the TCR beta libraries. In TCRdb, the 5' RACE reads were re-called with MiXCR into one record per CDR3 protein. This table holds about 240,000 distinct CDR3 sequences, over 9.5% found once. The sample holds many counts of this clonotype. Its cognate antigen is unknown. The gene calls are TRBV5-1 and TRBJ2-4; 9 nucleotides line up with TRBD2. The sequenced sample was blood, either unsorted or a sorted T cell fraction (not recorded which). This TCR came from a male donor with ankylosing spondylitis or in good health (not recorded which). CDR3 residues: CASSLEGRGGNIQYF. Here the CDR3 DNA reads TGCGCCAGCAGCTTGGAAGGGCGGGGGGGAAACATTCAGTACTTC.